The 19 T cell receptor beta chains given below trace back to one sample, sequenced in a study of T cells after yellow fever vaccination (dated by TCRdb to between 2018 and 2021). The library was built by means of 5' RACE. The sequencing machine was an Illumina HiSeq 2500. TCRdb redid the processing of the public reads, applying fastp at Q25 and MiXCR, and retained in-frame beta chains. One record per CDR3 amino acid sequence lists the most common genes and DNA. In all, the sample holds around 530,000 distinct CDR3 sequences, and roughly a sixth of those were seen once. The ten biggest clones cover approximately 15% of the sample. Read against the paper, the sample's treatment or condition label means: live attenuated yellow fever vaccine strain. Source: PBMCs, taken 5 days after the first yellow fever vaccination. These receptors were obtained from a man younger than 30 who received the YFV17D yellow fever vaccine.

This clonotype is a singleton in its sample. The rearrangement uses TRBV2 and TRBJ2-5; 9 bases fit TRBD2. Trimming cost V 3 bases and J 4 bases; bases outside gene matches: 12. The germline gives CDR1 SNHLY, CDR2 FYNNEI. This CDR3 region has 17 residues. The CDR3 DNA is TGTGCCAGCAGTGAGCTACGCGGGGGGGCCCTTCCAGAGACCCAGTACTTC. It specifies CASSELRGGALPETQYF.

The V gene is TRBV12-3 or TRBV12-4, the J gene TRBJ2-5, with D perhaps matching TRBD2 (6 bases). The CDR3 spans 15 residues. V shed 3 bases and J shed 5 bases, with 16 bases lying between them. In DNA, the CDR3 is TGTGCCAGCAGTTTTCCGACTGCCCGGGGGGAGACCCAGTACTTC. It specifies CASSFPTARGETQYF.

On this clonotype itself: At one end the junction does not follow the germline gene, possibly because of a read error. The CDR3 DNA sequence: TGTGCCAGCAGCCAACACGGGGGAGAACTAGAAGATTTCTTT. Protein: CASSQHGGELEDFF. The chain recombines TRBV4-2 with TRBJ1-1, with D possibly TRBD1 on 5 matching bases. The CDR3 sequence is 14 residues long. Germline V gives CDR1 LGHNA, CDR2 YNFKEQ.

The chain employs TRBV19 and TRBJ2-5; 11 nucleotides match TRBD1. This CDR3 has 14 residues. The ends lost 4 bases at V and 5 bases at J; junction bases unmatched: 3. CDR1 and CDR2 from the germline V gene are LNHDA and SQIVND (reference sequence). CDR3 region: CASSTDRGPETQYF. CDR3 nucleotide sequence: TGTGCCAGTAGTACGGACAGGGGGCCGGAGACCCAGTACTTC. Full variable domain (outside the CDR3, taken from reference TRBV19 and TRBJ2-5): DGGITQSPKYLFRKEGQNVTLSCEQNLNHDAMYWYRQDPGQGLRLIYYSQIVNDFQKGDIAEGYSVSREKKESFPLTVTSAQKNPTAFYLCASSTDRGPETQYFGPGTRLLVL.

The sample holds a few counts of this clonotype. The chain combines TRBV24-1 with TRBJ2-1, with D possibly matching TRBD1 (6 bases). V was pared by 5 bases and J by 6 bases, with 13 bases between. The CDR3 extends over 14 amino acids. Germline V lookup: CDR1 KGHDR, CDR2 SFDVKD. DNA for the CDR3: TGTGCCACCAGTGGGCCAGGACAGCCCAATGAGCAGTTCTTC. The encoded protein is CATSGPGQPNEQFF.

This clonotype appeared a few times. The V call is TRBV6-2 or TRBV6-3, the J call TRBJ2-1, with 11 bases matching TRBD2. Germline V lookup: CDR1 MNHEY, CDR2 SVGEGT. With 4 bases clipped from V and 4 bases from J, the junction kept 6 bases outside the gene matches. The CDR3 spans 16 residues. CDR3 nucleotide sequence: TGTGCCAGCAGTTTCTTCCTAGCGGGGGGATACAATGAGCAGTTCTTC. Translating it yields CASSFFLAGGYNEQFF.

This clonotype turned up a few times. The rearrangement uses TRBV7-9 and TRBJ1-2; TRBD1 matches at 7 bases. The trim removed 2 bases at V and 4 bases at J, leaving 10 bases unmatched. The CDR3 length is 16 residues. Germline CDR1 reads SEHNR; CDR2 reads FQNEAQ (reference sequence). For the CDR3, the DNA is TGTGCCAGCAGCTTAACAGTGGACAGGTCCCTCTATGGCTACACCTTC. This encodes CASSLTVDRSLYGYTF.

This rearrangement joins TRBV6-1 to TRBJ1-2, with D possibly being TRBD1 (5 bases). The germline CDR1 and CDR2 sequences are MNHNS and SASEGT. The CDR3 runs to 15 residues. Trimming removed 8 bases from V and 6 bases from J, with 22 bases in between. CDR3 residues: CASYTSREGTNGYTF. DNA for the CDR3: TGTGCCAGCTACACCTCCAGGGAGGGGACGAATGGCTACACCTTC.

This chain uses TRBV4-3 with TRBJ2-5; D is perhaps TRBD1 or TRBD2 (5 bases each). The V gene's germline CDR1 is LGHNA and CDR2 YSLEER. V was clipped by 1 base and J by 5 bases, with 20 bases between them. The CDR3 runs to 17 residues. CDR3 sequence: CASSQGGGQTRDETQYF. CDR3 nucleotide sequence: TGCGCCAGCAGCCAAGGGGGCGGTCAAACTAGGGACGAGACCCAGTACTTC.

The chain links TRBV18 to TRBJ1-2; tentative D call: TRBD1 (6 bases). From germline, CDR1 is KGHSH and CDR2 LQKENI. Between the trimmed V and J ends, which lost 3 bases and 3 bases, there was a span of 11 bases. The CDR3 is 14 residues long. The CDR3 here is CASSPSTGHYGYTF. CDR3 sequence (DNA): TGTGCCAGCTCACCGTCAACAGGGCACTATGGCTACACCTTC.

The rearrangement links TRBV6-1 to TRBJ1-5, with 9 bases fitting TRBD1. The V and J ends lost 7 bases and 7 bases, in that order; junction bases with no gene match: 8. Germline assignment: CDR1 MNHNS and CDR2 SASEGT. The CDR3 covers 14 residues. The CDR3 protein is CASTPTGGGQPQHF. The CDR3 bases are TGTGCCAGCACTCCAACAGGGGGCGGGCAGCCCCAGCATTTT.

This clonotype was recorded at least ten times. This sequence joins TRBV12-3 or TRBV12-4 and TRBJ1-5; D is unclear. With 3 bases removed from V and 0 bases from J, the gap between germline ends came to 0 bases. This CDR3 spans 12 amino acids. The CDR3 DNA reads TGTGCCAGCAGTTTTAGCAATCAGCCCCAGCATTTT. This translates into CASSFSNQPQHF.

This clonotype showed up just a few times. The chain recombines TRBV7-3 with TRBJ2-1; maybe TRBD1 (6 bases). The CDR3 loop spans 14 amino acids. Trimming left V 2 bases short and J 7 bases short, with 12 bases between. In germline, CDR1 is SGHTA, CDR2 FQGTGA. CDR3: CASSLSPQGNEQFF. The CDR3 coding sequence is TGTGCCAGCAGCTTATCCCCACAGGGAAATGAGCAGTTCTTC.

This clonotype has just a few counts. This chain connects TRBV7-8 to TRBJ1-2, with TRBD1 matching over 7 bases. Germline values: CDR1 SGHVS, CDR2 FQNEAQ. V gave up 5 bases and J gave up 4 bases; unmatched junction bases: 4. The CDR3 extends over 13 amino acids. CDR3 sequence reads: CASSQGQFYGYTF. CDR3 DNA: TGTGCCAGCAGCCAGGGACAGTTCTATGGCTACACCTTC.

This clonotype was counted a few times. This chain joins TRBV28 and TRBJ2-7; D tentatively fits TRBD1 or TRBD2 (5 bases each). V lost 6 bases and J 1 base, leaving 13 bases between the germline ends. Per germline, CDR1 MDHEN and CDR2 SYDVKM. The CDR3 contains 14 residues. This chain's CDR3 is CASRDMGDSYEQYV. The CDR3 DNA is TGTGCCAGCAGGGACATGGGGGATTCCTACGAGCAGTACGTC.

This clonotype has a handful of counts. This chain links TRBV5-1 with TRBJ1-2; D perhaps matches TRBD1 (6 bases). Germline CDR1 reads SGHRS; CDR2 reads YFSETQ. This CDR3 spans 16 amino acids. V gave up 4 bases and J gave up 6 bases, with 22 bases separating them. The CDR3 DNA reads TGCGCCAGCAGCCGGGGGGGGGGCCCTACCCCTGATGGCTACACCTTC. Its protein is CASSRGGGPTPDGYTF.

V usage is TRBV5-8 and J usage is TRBJ2-1, with D perhaps matching TRBD2 (5 bases). Trimming pared 4 bases from V and 4 bases from J, leaving 15 bases between. The germline V gene encodes CDR1 SGHTS and CDR2 YDEGEE. The CDR3 is made up of 15 amino acids. CDR3 bases: TGTGCCAGCAGCCCACCCGGGAAAGGATACAATGAGCAGTTCTTC. It yields the protein CASSPPGKGYNEQFF.

This clonotype appeared a few times. The rearrangement uses TRBV6-1 and TRBJ2-7, with no clear D. The CDR3 has 15 residues. With 2 bases removed from V and 2 bases from J, the gap between germline ends came to 13 bases. CDR1 is MNHNS, CDR2 SASEGT, per germline. CDR3 protein: CASSEPGSYPYEQYV. DNA of the CDR3: TGTGCCAGCAGTGAACCCGGGTCTTACCCCTACGAGCAGTACGTC.

The chain employs TRBV11-2 and TRBJ2-1; the D gene could be TRBD1 or TRBD2 (6 bases each). CDR1 and CDR2 (germline): SGHAT, FQNNGV. The CDR3 loop spans 16 amino acids. The V gene lost 1 base and the J gene lost 4 bases, with 14 bases spanning the gap. The DNA for the CDR3 is TGTGCCAGCAGCTTAGCGTACGGGGGCCTTTACAATGAGCAGTTCTTC. Translating it yields CASSLAYGGLYNEQFF.